This entry concerns a single T cell receptor (beta chain). Its antigen is unknown. The sample belongs to a study of T cells in Graves' hyperthyroidism and ophthalmopathy. General study points: Blood also contained most expanded thyroid clonotypes above 0.001. A model built on 13 V-J features separated ophthalmopathy from stable hyperthyroidism.

Patients with ophthalmopathy all had a Clinical Activity Score of at least 3, a NOSPECS grade of at least 4 and duration under 3 months. The PBMCs studied were ones that came from approximately 9.9 ml fresh peripheral blood. RNA transcripts served as the template for amplifying TCR beta CDR3 regions. An initial round of RT-PCR targeting the TCR CDR3 relied on the HTBI primer set. From the multiplex PCR reads, TCRdb called clonotypes with MiXCR, one entry per CDR3 protein. Of roughly 650,000 distinct CDR3 sequences listed, 16% are singletons. This CDR3 has 16 residues. V lost 4 bases to trimming and J lost 6 bases, with 18 bases between them. Germline V lookup: CDR1 SEHNR, CDR2 FQNEAQ (reference sequence).

The TCR originated in a woman aged 40 to 49 with Graves' ophthalmopathy. The rearrangement joins TRBV7-9 to TRBJ2-2; D uncertain. The sample comprised blood. The CDR3 DNA follows: TGTGCCAGCAGCTCAAACCCCTCCCGTGGGGCCGGGGAGCTGTTTTTT. Translation: CASSSNPSRGAGELFF.